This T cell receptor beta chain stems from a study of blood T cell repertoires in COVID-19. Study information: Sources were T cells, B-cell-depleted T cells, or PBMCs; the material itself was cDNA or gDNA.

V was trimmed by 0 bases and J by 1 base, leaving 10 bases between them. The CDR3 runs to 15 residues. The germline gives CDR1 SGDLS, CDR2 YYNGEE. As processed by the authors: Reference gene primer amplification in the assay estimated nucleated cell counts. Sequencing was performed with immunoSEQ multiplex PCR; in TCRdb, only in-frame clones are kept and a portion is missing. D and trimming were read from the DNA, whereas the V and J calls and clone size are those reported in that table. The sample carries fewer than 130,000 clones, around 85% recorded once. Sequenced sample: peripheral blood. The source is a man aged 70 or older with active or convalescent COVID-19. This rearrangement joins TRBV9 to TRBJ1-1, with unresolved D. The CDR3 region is CASSVVDSGNTEAFF. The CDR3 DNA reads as TGTGCCAGCAGCGTAGTAGATTCAGGGAACACTGAAGCTTTCTTT.